The clone carrying this TCR beta chain was seen many times. Its antigen remains unidentified. Using its own MiXCR run on the 5' RACE reads, TCRdb lists one record per CDR3 protein. The sample has about 390,000 distinct CDR3 sequences, 20% to 25% seen once. These data belong to a study of CD8 T cells in ankylosing spondylitis. V lost 0 bases and J lost 3, with 13 bases in between. This CDR3 contains 15 residues. Germline V gene sequence: CDR1 SGHRS, CDR2 YFSETQ. General study points: A motif in TCR beta, a set of fewer than ten highly homologous variants, appeared characteristic of ankylosing spondylitis blood.

The sequence was collected from a male donor with ankylosing spondylitis. Sequenced sample: blood, either unsorted or a sorted T cell fraction (not recorded which). The chain combines TRBV5-1 with TRBJ2-7, with D possibly TRBD2 on 5 matching bases. DNA of the CDR3: TGCGCCAGCAGCTTGGGGTGGGGAGAGGTCTACGAGCAGTACTTC. The encoded protein is CASSLGWGEVYEQYF.